These T cell receptor beta chains were read from a single sample in a study of blood T cell repertoires in COVID-19. The method was immunoSEQ multiplex PCR; TCRdb's version includes in-frame clones alone and lacks a portion of them. The data show some 150,000 clones, almost 90% seen once. The sample comprised peripheral blood. The receptors were gathered from a woman aged 60-75 years with acute or convalescent COVID-19. Each CDR3 is given with its conserved first and last residue. The order of the fields is V gene, J gene, D gene, clone size, CDR3 DNA, CDR3 protein. D genes are given only for firm matches. Size is stated for part of the rows, as once, few or many counts, or as a class when the clone is expanded.

v_gene: TRBV20-1; j_gene: TRBJ2-7; d_gene: .; abundance: .; CDR3nt: TGCAGTGCTAGTGCTGGCACAACCTACGAGCAGTACTTC; CDR3aa: CSASAGTTYEQYF
v_gene: TRBV19; j_gene: TRBJ2-6; d_gene: .; abundance: .; CDR3nt: TGTGCCAGTAGTCCCGGCCAGGTCCTCTCTGGGGCCAACGTCCTGACTTTC; CDR3aa: CASSPGQVLSGANVLTF
v_gene: TRBV7-2; j_gene: TRBJ2-5; d_gene: .; abundance: .; CDR3nt: TGTGCCAGCAGCTTTCAGGGCCTTGAAGAGACCCAGTACTTC; CDR3aa: CASSFQGLEETQYF
v_gene: TRBV15; j_gene: TRBJ2-7; d_gene: .; abundance: .; CDR3nt: TGTGCCACCAGCACGGGGGTGCACTCCTACGAGCAGTACTTC; CDR3aa: CATSTGVHSYEQYF
v_gene: TRBV30; j_gene: TRBJ1-2; d_gene: .; abundance: .; CDR3nt: TGTGCCTGGAGTGTTTTGGATCAGGGTGGAGGCTACACCTTC; CDR3aa: CAWSVLDQGGGYTF
v_gene: TRBV11-3; j_gene: TRBJ2-1; d_gene: .; abundance: .; CDR3nt: TGTGCCAGCAGCTTAGATCAAGGAGGGTCCAGCTCCTACAATGAGCAGTTCTTC; CDR3aa: CASSLDQGGSSSYNEQFF
v_gene: TRBV5-1; j_gene: TRBJ1-4; d_gene: TRBD1; abundance: .; CDR3nt: TGCGCCAGCAGCCCGGAGACAGGGAAAGAAGAAAAACTGTTTTTT; CDR3aa: CASSPETGKEEKLFF
v_gene: TRBV6-6; j_gene: TRBJ2-5; d_gene: .; abundance: .; CDR3nt: TGTGCCAGCAGTTACCCCGGGGAGACCCAGTACTTC; CDR3aa: CASSYPGETQYF
v_gene: TRBV18; j_gene: TRBJ2-5; d_gene: .; abundance: .; CDR3nt: TGTGCCAGCTCTTTAAGAGACCTCGGGGAGACCCAGTACTTC; CDR3aa: CASSLRDLGETQYF
v_gene: TRBV9; j_gene: TRBJ2-3; d_gene: .; abundance: .; CDR3nt: TGTGCCAGCAGCGCTGGGGGTCGGGGGGCTAGCACAGATACGCAGTATTTT; CDR3aa: CASSAGGRGASTDTQYF
v_gene: TRBV7-2; j_gene: TRBJ1-2; d_gene: .; abundance: .; CDR3nt: TGTGCCAGCAGCTTAGTTCGACAGGATGGCTACACCTTC; CDR3aa: CASSLVRQDGYTF
v_gene: TRBV5-1; j_gene: TRBJ1-1; d_gene: .; abundance: few; CDR3nt: TGCGCCAGCAGCCCGCAGGCTTTGAACACTGAAGCTTTCTTT; CDR3aa: CASSPQALNTEAFF
v_gene: TRBV11-3; j_gene: TRBJ2-5; d_gene: TRBD2; abundance: .; CDR3nt: TGTGCCAGCAGCCCCCTAGCGGGGGGGTTGGAGACCCAGTACTTC; CDR3aa: CASSPLAGGLETQYF
v_gene: TRBV19; j_gene: TRBJ1-5; d_gene: TRBD1; abundance: .; CDR3nt: TGTGCCAGTAGTATCCGGACAGGGCATCAGCCCCAGCATTTT; CDR3aa: CASSIRTGHQPQHF
v_gene: TRBV5-8; j_gene: TRBJ2-5; d_gene: .; abundance: .; CDR3nt: TGTGCCAGCAGCTTGTATCAGGGGACCGAATTAGTCGAGACCCAGTACTTC; CDR3aa: CASSLYQGTELVETQYF
v_gene: TRBV3-1/TRBV3-2; j_gene: TRBJ2-7; d_gene: TRBD1; abundance: .; CDR3nt: TGTGCCAGCAGCTCCCGGGACAGAGACTACGAGCAGTACTTC; CDR3aa: CASSSRDRDYEQYF
v_gene: TRBV7-2; j_gene: TRBJ2-7; d_gene: TRBD2; abundance: .; CDR3nt: TGTGCCAGCAGCCCACCTAGCGGGGGCGTCGGGGTATCCTACGAGCAGTACTTC; CDR3aa: CASSPPSGGVGVSYEQYF
v_gene: TRBV6-5; j_gene: TRBJ2-5; d_gene: TRBD1; abundance: .; CDR3nt: TGTGCCAGCAGTACGGGACAGGGGGTTGGGACCCAGTACTTC; CDR3aa: CASSTGQGVGTQYF
v_gene: TRBV15; j_gene: TRBJ1-2; d_gene: TRBD1; abundance: .; CDR3nt: TGTGCCACCAGCAGAGGAGAAGGGGGCGGCGATAACTATGGCTACACCTTC; CDR3aa: CATSRGEGGGDNYGYTF
v_gene: TRBV9; j_gene: TRBJ1-5; d_gene: .; abundance: .; CDR3nt: TGTGCCAGCAGCGTAGACAGCGGGAGTCAGCCCCAGCATTTT; CDR3aa: CASSVDSGSQPQHF
v_gene: TRBV18; j_gene: TRBJ2-2; d_gene: TRBD1; abundance: .; CDR3nt: TGTGCCAGCTCACCCGGACAGGTTGGGACCGGGGAGCTGTTTTTT; CDR3aa: CASSPGQVGTGELFF
v_gene: TRBV5-1; j_gene: TRBJ1-2; d_gene: TRBD1; abundance: once; CDR3nt: TGCGCCAGCAGCGGGCAGGGGGCTGAAGTAGATGGCTACACCTTC; CDR3aa: CASSGQGAEVDGYTF
v_gene: TRBV5-4; j_gene: TRBJ1-2; d_gene: .; abundance: once; CDR3nt: TGTGCCAGCAGCTTGGCCCGGGGGTCGGGCTATGGCTACACCTTC; CDR3aa: CASSLARGSGYGYTF
v_gene: TRBV12-3/TRBV12-4; j_gene: TRBJ2-1; d_gene: .; abundance: .; CDR3nt: TGTGCCAGCACCCCTTTCGGGAGAGATGAGCAGTTCTTC; CDR3aa: CASTPFGRDEQFF
v_gene: TRBV28; j_gene: TRBJ1-2; d_gene: TRBD1; abundance: .; CDR3nt: TGTGCCAGCAGTTCATACCCTTATACCGGGACAGGGTTTGATGGCTACACCTTC; CDR3aa: CASSSYPYTGTGFDGYTF
v_gene: TRBV10-3; j_gene: TRBJ1-1; d_gene: .; abundance: .; CDR3nt: TGTGCCATCAGTGAGCTTGCGGGGGAGATTAAGGGCACTGAAGCTTTCTTT; CDR3aa: CAISELAGEIKGTEAFF
v_gene: TRBV24-1; j_gene: TRBJ1-2; d_gene: .; abundance: .; CDR3nt: TGTGCCACCAGTGATTTTGGGGCTGGCTACACCTTC; CDR3aa: CATSDFGAGYTF
v_gene: TRBV5-1; j_gene: TRBJ2-1; d_gene: TRBD1; abundance: .; CDR3nt: TGCGCCAGCAGCTTGGGGACAGGGTTCTTAAAGAGCTCCTACAATGAGCAGTTCTTC; CDR3aa: CASSLGTGFLKSSYNEQFF
v_gene: TRBV19; j_gene: TRBJ1-4; d_gene: .; abundance: .; CDR3nt: TGTGCCAGTATGCCTCCGGGACATAATGAAAAACTGTTTTTT; CDR3aa: CASMPPGHNEKLFF
v_gene: TRBV7-2; j_gene: TRBJ2-1; d_gene: TRBD2; abundance: .; CDR3nt: TGTGCCAGCAGGCATACAAGCGGGGGGATTAGCAATGAGCAGTTCTTC; CDR3aa: CASRHTSGGISNEQFF
v_gene: TRBV20-1; j_gene: TRBJ2-3; d_gene: .; abundance: .; CDR3nt: TGCAGTGCTACCAGCGGTACGCAGTATTTT; CDR3aa: CSATSGTQYF
v_gene: TRBV12-3/TRBV12-4; j_gene: TRBJ2-3; d_gene: TRBD1; abundance: .; CDR3nt: TGTGCCGGCCGGACAGGCCACACAGATACGCAGTATTTT; CDR3aa: CAGRTGHTDTQYF
v_gene: TRBV27; j_gene: TRBJ1-2; d_gene: .; abundance: .; CDR3nt: TGTGCCAGCAGAGGGGTCGCGGGGACCATCTATGGCTACACCTTC; CDR3aa: CASRGVAGTIYGYTF
v_gene: TRBV6-5; j_gene: TRBJ1-2; d_gene: TRBD1; abundance: .; CDR3nt: TGTGCCAGCAGTCCTACCCAGGGGGCGTATGGCTACACCTTC; CDR3aa: CASSPTQGAYGYTF
v_gene: TRBV10-1; j_gene: TRBJ2-1; d_gene: TRBD2; abundance: once; CDR3nt: TGCGCCAGCAGTGAGTCGGCGGTAGGGCCTAGCGGGGACAATGAGCAGTTCTTC; CDR3aa: CASSESAVGPSGDNEQFF
v_gene: TRBV7-2; j_gene: TRBJ2-2; d_gene: .; abundance: .; CDR3nt: TGTGCCAGCAGCTTAGTGTCCGACCCGGGGACCGGGGAGCTGTTTTTT; CDR3aa: CASSLVSDPGTGELFF
v_gene: TRBV5-4; j_gene: TRBJ1-3; d_gene: .; abundance: .; CDR3nt: TGTGCCAGCAGCGCTGAAACAGGGCTCTCTGGAAACACCATATATTTT; CDR3aa: CASSAETGLSGNTIYF